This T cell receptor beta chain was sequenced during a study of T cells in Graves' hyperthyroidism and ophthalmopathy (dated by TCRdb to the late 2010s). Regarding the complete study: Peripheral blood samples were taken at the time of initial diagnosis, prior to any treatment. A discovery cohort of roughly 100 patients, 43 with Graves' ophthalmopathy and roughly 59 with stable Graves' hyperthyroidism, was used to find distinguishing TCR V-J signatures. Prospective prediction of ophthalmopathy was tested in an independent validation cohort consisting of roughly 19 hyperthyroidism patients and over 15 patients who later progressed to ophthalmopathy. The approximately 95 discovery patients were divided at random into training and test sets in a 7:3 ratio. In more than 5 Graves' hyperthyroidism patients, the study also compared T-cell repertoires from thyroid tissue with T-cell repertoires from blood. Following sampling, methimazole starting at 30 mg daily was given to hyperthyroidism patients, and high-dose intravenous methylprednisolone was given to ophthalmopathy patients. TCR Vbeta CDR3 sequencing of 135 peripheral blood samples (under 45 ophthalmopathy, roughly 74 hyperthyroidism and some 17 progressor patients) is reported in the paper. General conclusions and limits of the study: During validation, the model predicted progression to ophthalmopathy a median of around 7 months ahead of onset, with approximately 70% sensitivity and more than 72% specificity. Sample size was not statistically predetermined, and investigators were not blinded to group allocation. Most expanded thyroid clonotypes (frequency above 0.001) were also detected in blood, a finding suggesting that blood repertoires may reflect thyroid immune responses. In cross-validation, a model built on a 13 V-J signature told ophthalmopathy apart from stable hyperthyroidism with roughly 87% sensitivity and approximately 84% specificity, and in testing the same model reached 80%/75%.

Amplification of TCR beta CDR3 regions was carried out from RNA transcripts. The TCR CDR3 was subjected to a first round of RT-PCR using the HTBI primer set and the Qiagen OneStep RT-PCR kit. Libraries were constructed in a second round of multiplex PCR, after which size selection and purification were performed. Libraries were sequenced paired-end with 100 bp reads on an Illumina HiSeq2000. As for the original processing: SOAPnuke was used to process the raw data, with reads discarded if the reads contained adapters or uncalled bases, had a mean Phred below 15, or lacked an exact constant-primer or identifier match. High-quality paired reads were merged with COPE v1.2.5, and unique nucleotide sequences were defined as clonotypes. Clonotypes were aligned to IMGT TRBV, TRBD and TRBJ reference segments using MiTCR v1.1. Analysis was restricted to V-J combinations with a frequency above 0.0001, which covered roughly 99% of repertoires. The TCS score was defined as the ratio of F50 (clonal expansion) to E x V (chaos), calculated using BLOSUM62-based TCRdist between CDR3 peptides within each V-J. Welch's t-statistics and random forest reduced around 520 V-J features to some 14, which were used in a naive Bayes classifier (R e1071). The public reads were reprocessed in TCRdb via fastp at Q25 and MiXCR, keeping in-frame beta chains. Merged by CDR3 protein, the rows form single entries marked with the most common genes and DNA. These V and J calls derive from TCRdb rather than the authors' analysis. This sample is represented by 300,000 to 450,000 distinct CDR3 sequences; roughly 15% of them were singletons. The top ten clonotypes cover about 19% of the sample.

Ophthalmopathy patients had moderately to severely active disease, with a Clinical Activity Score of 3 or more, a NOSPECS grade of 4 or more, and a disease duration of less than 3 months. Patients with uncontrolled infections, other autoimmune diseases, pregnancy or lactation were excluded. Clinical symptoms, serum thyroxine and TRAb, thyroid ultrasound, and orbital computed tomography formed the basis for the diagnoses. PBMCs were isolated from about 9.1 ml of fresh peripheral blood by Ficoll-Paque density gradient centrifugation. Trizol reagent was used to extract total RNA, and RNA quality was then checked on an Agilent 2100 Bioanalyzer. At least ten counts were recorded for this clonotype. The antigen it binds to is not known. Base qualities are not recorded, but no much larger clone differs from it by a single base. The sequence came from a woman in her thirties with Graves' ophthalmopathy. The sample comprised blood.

In nucleotides, the sequence is TGTGCCAGTACCAAAGGGGGGGGGACTGAAGGCACTGAAGCTTTCTTT. This encodes CASTKGGGTEGTEAFF. This chain is built from TRBV19 and TRBJ1-1; the best D guess is TRBD1, with 6 bases matching. V loses 7 bases of germline sequence and J loses 4 bases, and the interval between the two ends is 22 bases. CDR1 LNHDA and CDR2 SQIVND were looked up in the germline V gene (reference sequence). From its cysteine to its phenylalanine, the CDR3 spans 16 amino acids. The only DNA kept is the CDR3, 48 bases in frame from the first base.